This T cell receptor (beta chain) is from a study of shared clonotypes between healthy human individuals (TCRdb year 2020). Regarding the complete study: A couple of women and a few men aged 18 to 49 years were included in the cohort. To estimate repertoire size and how much clonotypes are shared between individuals, the study performed deep sequencing of blood TCR repertoires from a few healthy adults. To increase sequencing depth and limit assay-specific biases, different laboratories used diverse techniques to prepare libraries and sequence TCR repertoires. For each donor, three plates each were used for CD4 naive and CD4 memory, two plates were used for CD8 naive, and one plate was used for CD8 memory. Each donor's leukapheresis produced roughly between roughly 0.85 and 9 billion PBMCs.

Healthy HIV-negative adults with no recently reported acute infections or vaccinations were included as donors. All donors were Caucasian adults living in Nashville, Tennessee, USA. CD4+ T cells were enriched by magnetic negative selection, after which naive cells were positively selected on CD45RA and the negative fraction was taken as the memory subset. After blood collection by leukapheresis, PBMCs were isolated using Ficoll-Histopaque density gradient centrifugation and then cryopreserved in the vapor phase of liquid nitrogen. Analytical flow cytometry was used to check the purity and quantity of each magnetically sorted T cell population. Genomic DNA was isolated from each sorted fraction and quantified by UV absorbance on a Nanodrop 2000c. Measured from the cysteine to the phenylalanine, the CDR3 is 14 residues long. Just CDR3 DNA is preserved here, 42 bases in frame from base 1. Trimming removed 0 bases from V and 2 bases from J, leaving 9 bases between the germline ends. The germline V gene specifies SGHRS as CDR1 and YFSETQ as CDR2.

Overall study outcomes, separate from this receptor: Compared with non-shared clonotypes, clonotypes shared by all four sorted-subset donors had higher generation probabilities. Sampling was limited to blood, and TCR repertoires in tissue likely differ from TCR repertoires in blood. When four donors were compared, the shared fraction of clonotypes was around 5% for naive CD4, less than 4% for naive CD8, more than 2% for memory CD4, and 0.35% to 0.4% for memory CD8. Pairwise subsampling indicated that sequencing depth was expected to affect the degree of clonotype sharing among donors. Naive subsets generally had larger estimated clonotype richness than memory subsets. Even with the large sequencing depth, rarefaction of the sorted-subset datasets indicated that sequencing was incomplete. Because the study included a small number of donors, the genetic and exposure-history diversity represented was limited.

Using the deep immunoSEQ assay, TCR CDR3 regions were amplified from genomic DNA by multiplex PCR. Extracted genomic DNA from each cell subset was distributed evenly across all wells of several immunoSEQ 96-well plates, and each plate was treated as a replicate. For sorted subsets, 150 to 250 ng genomic DNA, equal to tens of thousands of T cell genomes, was loaded into each replicate PCR. Purified libraries were measured with a Qubit 3.0 fluorometer, size-checked on a Bioanalyzer 2100, and measured again with the KAPA Library Quantification kit. A separate single-read 150-cycle Illumina NextSeq 550 flow cell was used to sequence each immunoSEQ 96-well plate. Concerning the study's data processing: Because the immunoSEQ output included only junctional sequences and no quality scores, the filtering could not be the same as the filtering used for full-length reads. To assign V/J genes and CDR3, sequences were annotated against IMGT germline references using PyIR, a Python wrapper for IgBLAST v1.9. Reads were filtered out if the reads had weak V/J assignments (E-value above 1e-6), no CDR3, stop codons, out-of-frame junctions, or ambiguous translated residues. V3J clonotypes were defined as sequences sharing the same inferred V gene, J gene, and CDR3 amino acid sequence. Percentage overlap between repertoires was calculated by dividing the number of shared unique clonotypes by the size of the smaller repertoire. RTK rarefaction, the Chao1 estimator, and Recon v2.1 estimates of unobserved clonotypes were used to assess repertoire richness. Generation probabilities for all TCRbeta clonotypes obtained by the gDNA method from a handful of donors were computed using OLGA. TCRdb took this table from immuneACCESS and kept in-frame rearrangements with V and J called. Such tables lack part of the clones; where checked against another copy, unresolved V genes explain under half of the gap, and the rest is unexplained. V and J calls and clone size are those listed in that table; D and trimming were worked out from the DNA. The sample data list millions of clones, and more than 90% of these were observed just once. Clones ranked in the top ten supply around 0.14% of the sample.

On this clone: Its antigen has not been determined. Base qualities are not recorded, but no much larger clone differs from it by a single base.

The TCR was taken from a man younger than 30 in good health. The rearranged chain carries TRBV5-1 and TRBJ2-7; tentative D gene TRBD2, with 5 bases matching. Specimen: naive CD4+ T cells sorted from blood. The label giving this sample's cell subset or site can be read as: CD45RA+ positively selected. The base sequence is TGCGCCAGCAGCTTGGGGGAGCGGACCTACGAGCAGTACTTC. The resulting protein is CASSLGERTYEQYF.